The TCR beta chain described here comes from a study of T cell responses to AZD1222 COVID-19 vaccine. Findings and limits, study-wide: CD4 TCRs associated with vaccination spanned spike, dominating at 160-218 and 743-854.

Libraries were prepared by immunoSEQ multiplex PCR; TCRdb keeps only in-frame clonotypes and omits some of them. The sample yields about 55,000 clones, around 84% seen once. The V segment lost 5 bases and the J segment 1 base; nucleotides outside the gene matches: 11. CDR3 length: 19 residues. Germline V gene lookup returns CDR1 SSHAT and CDR2 FNYEAQ (reference sequence). About this clone: Its antigen is as yet unknown.

The receptor comes from an adult in good health. V is TRBV7-7 and J is TRBJ2-2; the match to TRBD1 covers 12 bases. The source was peripheral blood, collected on day 0 of AZD1222 vaccination. The CDR3 sequence is CASSTGGTGGFGNTGELFF. The CDR3 DNA reads as TGTGCCAGCAGCACAGGGGGGACAGGGGGCTTCGGGAACACCGGGGAGCTGTTTTTT.